This paragraph covers one TCR beta chain sequence. These data come from a study of OX40 agonist ivuxolimab in advanced cancers. The V gene lost 0 bases and the J gene lost 7 bases, with 10 bases spanning the gap. Germline assignment: CDR1 SGHTA and CDR2 FQGNSA. The CDR3 runs 14 residues. Measured with immunoSEQ multiplex PCR; TCRdb has only the in-frame clones, and not every one. The table records around 120,000 clones, more than 80% of them present only once. This receptor was taken from an adult with an advanced solid tumor such as melanoma, head and neck, liver or kidney cancer. Sequenced material: CD4+ or CD8+ T cells sorted from blood, taken in a trial of the OX40 agonist ivuxolimab. The V call is TRBV7-2, the J call TRBJ1-3; D unresolved. CDR3 region: CASSLAVSRNTIYF. The CDR3 nucleotides are TGTGCCAGCAGCTTAGCGGTCTCGCGTAACACCATATATTTT.